The 18 T cell receptor beta chains below were found in one sample sequenced in a study of siplizumab effects on memory and regulatory T cells. Clones were sequenced by immunoSEQ multiplex PCR, and TCRdb holds only the in-frame ones, with some missing. The table includes around 100,000 clones, nearly 95% detected once. The sample comprised non-Treg CD4+ T cells sorted from blood. The receptors here all came from a human donor in good health.

The rearrangement uses TRBV10-2 and TRBJ2-7, with unresolved D. The CDR3 sequence is 13 residues long. The V gene lost 7 bases and the J gene lost 6 bases, with 16 bases spanning the gap. The germline V gene has CDR1 WSHSY and CDR2 SAAADI. CDR3 sequence (DNA): TGCGCCAGCACGCCCCTCTCTATGGGCGAGCAGTACTTC. Its protein product is CASTPLSMGEQYF.

The count of this clone is one. The chain employs TRBV27 and TRBJ2-3; TRBD2 matches at 8 bases. This CDR3 contains 14 residues. Germline loops: CDR1 MNHEY, CDR2 SMNVEV (reference sequence). The ends lost 5 bases at V and 2 bases at J; junction bases unmatched: 3. CDR3 residues: CASSAGLVTDTQYF. For the CDR3, the DNA is TGTGCCAGCAGTGCGGGACTAGTCACAGATACGCAGTATTTT.

The J gene is TRBJ1-5, the V gene TRBV5-6; 10 bases agree with TRBD1. The junction had 11 bases not matched to a gene; V was cut back by 4 bases and J by 1 base. The CDR3 is 18 residues long. Germline V CDR1 and CDR2: SGHDT, YYEEEE. CDR3 residues: CASSAWDRGLSSNQPQHF. The CDR3 nucleotides read TGTGCCAGCAGCGCGTGGGACAGGGGACTATCCAGCAATCAGCCCCAGCATTTT. Full variable domain (remainder filled in from reference TRBV5-6 and TRBJ1-5): DAGVTQSPTHLIKTRGQQVTLRCSPKSGHDTVSWYQQALGQGPQFIFQYYEEEERQRGNFPDRFSGHQFPNYSSELNVNALLLGDSALYLCASSAWDRGLSSNQPQHFGDGTRLSIL.

This chain joins TRBV15 and TRBJ2-1, with D perhaps matching TRBD2 (5 bases). Trimming took off 8 bases at V and 5 bases at J, with 16 bases between the two ends. The CDR3 is made up of 14 amino acids. CDR1 is LNHNV and CDR2 is YYDKDF in the germline V gene (reference sequence). The CDR3 loop is CATGLSGFNNEQFF. In DNA form, the CDR3 reads TGTGCCACCGGACTCAGCGGATTCAACAATGAGCAGTTCTTC.

The V and J genes are TRBV28 and TRBJ2-1, with D possibly TRBD2 on 6 matching bases. Germline V gives CDR1 MDHEN, CDR2 SYDVKM. The CDR3 loop spans 14 amino acids. V was trimmed by 6 bases and J by 8 bases, leaving 17 bases between them. The CDR3 loop is CASSPSGGRDEQFF. CDR3 sequence (DNA): TGTGCCAGCAGCCCCTCCGGGGGTCGGGATGAGCAGTTCTTC.

V gene TRBV5-1 combines with J gene TRBJ2-2; 7 bases align to TRBD2. Germline trimming cut 4 bases from V and 2 bases from J; bases unmatched to any gene: 5. CDR1 and CDR2 (germline): SGHRS, YFSETQ. The CDR3 is made up of 15 amino acids. The CDR3 loop reads CASSRASGNTGELFF. CDR3 DNA: TGCGCCAGCAGCAGGGCTAGCGGCAACACCGGGGAGCTGTTTTTT.

This clone has only one observation. V is TRBV4-1 and J is TRBJ2-3; D is undetermined. V lost 0 bases to trimming and J lost 0 bases, with 7 bases between them. This CDR3 contains 15 residues. Germline V gene sequence: CDR1 MGHRA, CDR2 YSYEKL. DNA of the CDR3: TGCGCCAGCAGCCAAGATACCGGTAGCACAGATACGCAGTATTTT. Amino acid sequence: CASSQDTGSTDTQYF.

This sequence joins TRBV29-1 and TRBJ1-5; D is ambiguous. The ends were cut back, 0 bases at V and 4 bases at J, with 7 bases in the middle. The germline CDR1 and CDR2 sequences are SQVTM and ANQGSEA. This CDR3 has 13 residues. The CDR3, as DNA: TGCAGCGTTGAAGAACAGCCGAATCAGCCCCAGCATTTT. Protein product: CSVEEQPNQPQHF.

The V call is TRBV10-3, the J call TRBJ1-1; TRBD1 matches at 8 bases. The CDR3 consists of 16 residues. V was clipped by 0 bases and J by 5 bases; unmatched bases: 8. Germline V gene lookup returns CDR1 ENHRY and CDR2 SYGVKD. CDR3 amino acids: CAISESKPGGWTEAFF. In nucleotides, the CDR3 is TGTGCCATCAGTGAGTCGAAGCCAGGGGGCTGGACTGAAGCTTTCTTT.

V and J are TRBV30 and TRBJ2-7, with TRBD1 identical over 10 bases. Germline CDR1 GTSNPN, CDR2 SVGIG (reference sequence). The length of the CDR3 is 12 residues. V shed 8 bases and J 2 bases; nucleotides not matched to a gene: 3. CDR3: CAGGQGPYEQYF. DNA of the CDR3: TGTGCCGGGGGACAGGGGCCCTACGAGCAGTACTTC. Full variable domain (outside the CDR3, taken from reference TRBV30 and TRBJ2-7): SQTIHQWPATLVQPVGSPLSLECTVEGTSNPNLYWYRQAAGRGLQLLFYSVGIGQISSEVPQNLSASRPQDRQFILSSKKLLLSDSGFYLCAGGQGPYEQYFGPGTRLTVT.

The J gene is TRBJ2-3, the V gene TRBV9; D unresolved. V gave up 3 bases and J gave up 1 base, with 12 bases separating them. This CDR3 has 15 residues. Germline CDR1 SGDLS, CDR2 YYNGEE. CDR3 loop: CASSGAQSGTDTQYF. The CDR3 nucleotides read TGTGCCAGCAGCGGAGCCCAATCTGGCACAGATACGCAGTATTTT.

The CDR3 protein is CASSVLGGGFSEKLFF. CDR3 bases: TGTGCCAGCAGTGTTCTTGGTGGGGGCTTCTCGGAAAAACTGTTTTTT. The chain has TRBV6-1 and TRBJ1-4, with a weak D call TRBD1 (6 bases). The V end was cut by 4 bases, the J end by 8 bases, with 20 bases between. Germline values: CDR1 MNHNS, CDR2 SASEGT. The CDR3 sequence is 16 residues long.

The chain carries TRBV7-8 and TRBJ1-3, with D uncertain. In germline, CDR1 is SGHVS, CDR2 FQNEAQ. This CDR3 is built from 18 residues. V was trimmed by 0 bases and J by 0 bases, leaving 15 bases between them. The CDR3 spells CASSLARRSISSGNTIYF. The CDR3 DNA sequence: TGTGCCAGCAGCTTAGCAAGGCGTAGTATCTCCTCTGGAAACACCATATATTTT.

This chain joins TRBV7-9 and TRBJ2-5, with D perhaps matching TRBD1 or TRBD2 (6 bases each). The CDR3 extends over 12 amino acids. Trimming cost V 7 bases and J 5 bases, with 11 bases left between them. Germline V gives CDR1 SEHNR, CDR2 FQNEAQ (reference sequence). CDR3 nucleotides: TGTGCCAGCACCACAGGGAGGGAGACCCAGTACTTC. The encoded protein is CASTTGRETQYF.

The V gene is TRBV6-6, the J gene TRBJ1-5, with D possibly TRBD1 on 6 matching bases. CDR1 and CDR2 from the germline V gene are MNHNY and SVGAGI (reference sequence). V dropped 6 bases and J dropped 4 bases, with 13 bases sitting between them. CDR3 length: 14 residues. CDR3: CASSLQGGNQPQHF. The CDR3 region has the DNA TGTGCCAGCAGCCTACAGGGAGGGAATCAGCCCCAGCATTTT.

The rearrangement joins TRBV11-3 to TRBJ2-3; no reliable D call. V was pared by 0 bases and J by 4 bases, with 2 bases between. The germline gives CDR1 SGHNT, CDR2 YENEEA. The CDR3 extends over 12 amino acids. This CDR3 reads CASSLDPDTQYF. The DNA for the CDR3 is TGTGCCAGCAGCTTAGACCCAGATACGCAGTATTTT. The whole variable domain, remainder taken from reference TRBV11-3 and TRBJ2-3, is EAGVVQSPRYKIIEKKQPVAFWCNPISGHNTLYWYLQNLGQGPELLIRYENEEAVDDSQLPKDRFSAERLKGVDSTLKIQPAELGDSAVYLCASSLDPDTQYFGPGTRLTVL.

The chain combines TRBV10-3 with TRBJ1-2; no firm D call. The germline V gene has CDR1 ENHRY and CDR2 SYGVKD. This CDR3 is built from 13 residues. The V end lost 3 bases, the J end lost 7 bases, and 12 bases lay between the germline ends. The CDR3 loop is CAISDGPGRGYTF. CDR3 sequence (DNA): TGTGCCATCAGTGACGGGCCTGGACGTGGCTACACCTTC.

The chain links TRBV9 to TRBJ2-3; perhaps TRBD2 as D (5 bases). The V end was cut by 3 bases, the J end by 3 bases, with 11 bases between. The germline V gene encodes CDR1 SGDLS and CDR2 YYNGEE. This CDR3 region has 14 residues. CDR3 amino acids: CASSAEVWTDTQYF. The CDR3 DNA reads as TGTGCCAGCAGCGCGGAGGTATGGACAGATACGCAGTATTTT. The variable domain in full, with the rest retrieved from reference TRBV9 and TRBJ2-3, is DSGVTQTPKHLITATGQRVTLRCSPRSGDLSVYWYQQSLDQGLQFLIQYYNGEERAKGNILERFSAQQFPDLHSELNLSSLELGDSALYFCASSAEVWTDTQYFGPGTRLTVL.